This is a list of T cell receptor beta chains from one sample in a study of identical twins. TCRdb re-called the 5' RACE reads with MiXCR, one entry per CDR3 protein. Of some 1,700,000 distinct CDR3 sequences listed, more than 30% are singletons. Sequencing used cord blood. These receptors came from a newborn girl in good health. Each CDR3 is given with its conserved first and last residue. Fields, in order: clone size, J gene, V gene, CDR3 protein. Clone sizes are given selectively: once, few, many, or a class where the clone is expanded.

>few|TRBJ2-7|TRBV21-1
CASSNTGGEQYF
>few|TRBJ2-7|TRBV4-2
CASSQEGGGWDASYEQYF
>.|TRBJ2-5|TRBV28
CASRALAGGLGNEQYF
>.|TRBJ2-1|TRBV12-3/TRBV12-4
CASSLGISGRSSSYNEQFF
>.|TRBJ1-1|TRBV5-4
CASSVTGSTEAFF
>few|TRBJ2-4|TRBV20-1
CSARSGQGKNIQYF
>once|TRBJ2-1|TRBV3-1
CASSPRLRRGGNEQFF
>.|TRBJ2-1|TRBV6-5
CASSYGGLAGSYNEQFF
>.|TRBJ2-5|TRBV7-2
CASSLVLLAQETQYF
>.|TRBJ1-1|TRBV2
CASSEGPGLNTEAFF
>few|TRBJ2-1|TRBV5-6
CASSFDDNEQFF
>few|TRBJ1-5|TRBV20-1
CSASQPYWPQHF
>.|TRBJ2-1|TRBV9
CASTGLVGNEQFF
>few|TRBJ2-5|TRBV5-1
CASSSPTLTQETQYF
>many|TRBJ2-3|TRBV5-1
CASSPLSAGDTQYF
>few|TRBJ1-5|TRBV12-3/TRBV12-4
CASRTTGVKSNQPQHF
>.|TRBJ2-1|TRBV7-2
CASSPDRDNERFF
>.|TRBJ2-6|TRBV6-1
CASSDHVVFSGANVLTF
>.|TRBJ1-1|TRBV27
CASSLTPQINTEAFF
>few|TRBJ2-7|TRBV27
CASSGTGWEQYF
>few|TRBJ1-6|TRBV4-1
CASSQEFWTYNSPLHF
>few|TRBJ1-5|TRBV24-1
CADPGLDQPQHF
>.|TRBJ1-1|TRBV16
CASSQSATGGTEAFF